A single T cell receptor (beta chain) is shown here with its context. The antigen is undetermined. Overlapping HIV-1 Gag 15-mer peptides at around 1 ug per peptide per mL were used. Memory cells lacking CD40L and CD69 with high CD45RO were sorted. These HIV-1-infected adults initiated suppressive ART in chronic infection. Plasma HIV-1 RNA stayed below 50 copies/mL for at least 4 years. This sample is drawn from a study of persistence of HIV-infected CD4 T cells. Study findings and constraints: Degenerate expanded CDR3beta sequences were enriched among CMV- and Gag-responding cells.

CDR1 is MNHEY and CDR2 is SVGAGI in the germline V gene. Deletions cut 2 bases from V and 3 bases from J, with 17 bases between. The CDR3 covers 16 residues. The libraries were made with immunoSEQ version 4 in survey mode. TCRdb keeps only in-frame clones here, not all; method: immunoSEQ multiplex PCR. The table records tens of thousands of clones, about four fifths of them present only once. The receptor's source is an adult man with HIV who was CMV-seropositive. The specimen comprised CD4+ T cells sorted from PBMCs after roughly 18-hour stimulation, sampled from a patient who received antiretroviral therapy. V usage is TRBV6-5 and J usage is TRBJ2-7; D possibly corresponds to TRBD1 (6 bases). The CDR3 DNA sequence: TGTGCCAGCAGTTACCTTATGGGGGCCGGGCGCTACGAGCAGTACTTC. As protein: CASSYLMGAGRYEQYF.